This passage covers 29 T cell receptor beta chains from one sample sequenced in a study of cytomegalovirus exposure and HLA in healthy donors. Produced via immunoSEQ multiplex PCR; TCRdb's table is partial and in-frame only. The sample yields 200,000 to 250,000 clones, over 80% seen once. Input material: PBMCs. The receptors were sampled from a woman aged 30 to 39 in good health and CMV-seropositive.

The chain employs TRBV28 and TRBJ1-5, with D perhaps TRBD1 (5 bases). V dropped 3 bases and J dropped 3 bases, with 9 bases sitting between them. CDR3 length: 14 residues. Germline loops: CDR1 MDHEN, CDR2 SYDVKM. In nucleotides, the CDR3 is TGTGCCAGCAGTTTGGGGGAGAACAATCAGCCCCAGCATTTT. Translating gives CASSLGENNQPQHF.

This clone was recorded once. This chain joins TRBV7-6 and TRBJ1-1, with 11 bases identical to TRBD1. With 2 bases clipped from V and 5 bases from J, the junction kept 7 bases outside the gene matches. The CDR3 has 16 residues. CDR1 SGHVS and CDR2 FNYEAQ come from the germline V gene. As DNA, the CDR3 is TGTGCCAGCAGCTTATTCTTCGGGACAGGGGGAACTGAAGCTTTCTTT. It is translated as CASSLFFGTGGTEAFF.

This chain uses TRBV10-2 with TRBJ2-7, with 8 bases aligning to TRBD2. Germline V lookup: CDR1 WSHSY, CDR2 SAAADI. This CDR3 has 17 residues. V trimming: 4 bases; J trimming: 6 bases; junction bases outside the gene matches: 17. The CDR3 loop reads CASSGRLGDSGKAEQYF. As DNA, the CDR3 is TGCGCCAGCAGTGGGCGATTGGGTGATAGCGGGAAGGCCGAGCAGTACTTC.

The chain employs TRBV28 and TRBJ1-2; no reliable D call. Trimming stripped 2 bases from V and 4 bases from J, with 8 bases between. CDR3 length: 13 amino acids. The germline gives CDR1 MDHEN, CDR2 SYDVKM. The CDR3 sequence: CASSLGGSYGYTF. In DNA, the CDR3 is TGTGCCAGCAGTTTAGGAGGGAGCTATGGCTACACCTTC.

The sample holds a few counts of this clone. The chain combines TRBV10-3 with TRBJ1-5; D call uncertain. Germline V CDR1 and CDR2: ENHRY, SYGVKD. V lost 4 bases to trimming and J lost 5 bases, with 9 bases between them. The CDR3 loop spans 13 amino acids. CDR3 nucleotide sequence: TGTGCCATCAGTGGAGGGAGCGATCAGCCCCAGCATTTT. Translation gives CAISGGSDQPQHF.

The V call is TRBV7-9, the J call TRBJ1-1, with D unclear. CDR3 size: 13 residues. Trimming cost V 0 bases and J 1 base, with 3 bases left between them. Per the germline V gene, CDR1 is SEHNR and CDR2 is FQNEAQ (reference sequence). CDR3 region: CASSLAANTEAFF. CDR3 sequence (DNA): TGTGCCAGCAGCTTAGCAGCGAACACTGAAGCTTTCTTT.

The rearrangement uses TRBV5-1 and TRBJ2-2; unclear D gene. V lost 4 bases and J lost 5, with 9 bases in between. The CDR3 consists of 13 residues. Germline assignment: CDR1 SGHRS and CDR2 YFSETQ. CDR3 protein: CASSPSSTGELFF. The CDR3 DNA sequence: TGCGCCAGCAGCCCCTCTTCAACCGGGGAGCTGTTTTTT.

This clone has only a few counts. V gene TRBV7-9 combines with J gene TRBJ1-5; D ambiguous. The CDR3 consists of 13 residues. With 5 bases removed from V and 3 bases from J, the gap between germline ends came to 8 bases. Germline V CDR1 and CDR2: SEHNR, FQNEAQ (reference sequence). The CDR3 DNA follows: TGTGCCAGCAGCCCTGGAGTCAATCAGCCCCAGCATTTT. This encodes CASSPGVNQPQHF.

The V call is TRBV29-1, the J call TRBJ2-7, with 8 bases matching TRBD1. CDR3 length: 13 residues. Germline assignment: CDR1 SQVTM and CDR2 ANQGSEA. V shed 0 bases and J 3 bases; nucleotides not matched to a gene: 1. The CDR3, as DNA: TGCAGCGTTGAAGAGACAGGGGACTACGAGCAGTACTTC. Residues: CSVEETGDYEQYF.

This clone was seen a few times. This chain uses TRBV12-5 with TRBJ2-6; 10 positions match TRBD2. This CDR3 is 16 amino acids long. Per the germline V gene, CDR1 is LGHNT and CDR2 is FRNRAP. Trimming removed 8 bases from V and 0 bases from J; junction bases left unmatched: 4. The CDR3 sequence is CASYLAGGSGANVLTF. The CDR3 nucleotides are TGTGCTAGTTATTTAGCGGGGGGCTCTGGGGCCAACGTCCTGACTTTC.

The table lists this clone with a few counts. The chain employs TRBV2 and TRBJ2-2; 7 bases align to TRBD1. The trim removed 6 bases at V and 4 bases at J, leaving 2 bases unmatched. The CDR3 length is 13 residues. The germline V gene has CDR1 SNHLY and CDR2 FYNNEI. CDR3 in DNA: TGTGCCAGCAGCGACAGGGCCACCGGGGAGCTGTTTTTT. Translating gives CASSDRATGELFF.

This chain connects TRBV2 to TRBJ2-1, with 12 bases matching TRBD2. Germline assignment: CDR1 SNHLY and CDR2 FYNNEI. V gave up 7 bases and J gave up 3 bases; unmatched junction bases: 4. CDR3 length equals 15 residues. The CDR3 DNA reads TGTGCCAGCAATGAGGGACTAGCGGGCTACAATGAGCAGTTCTTC. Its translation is CASNEGLAGYNEQFF.

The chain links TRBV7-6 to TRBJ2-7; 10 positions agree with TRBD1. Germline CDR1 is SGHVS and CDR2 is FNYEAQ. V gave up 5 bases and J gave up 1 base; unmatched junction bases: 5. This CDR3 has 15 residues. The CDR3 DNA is TGTGCCAGCAGCCTGGGACAGGGGTATTCCTACGAGCAGTACTTC. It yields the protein CASSLGQGYSYEQYF.

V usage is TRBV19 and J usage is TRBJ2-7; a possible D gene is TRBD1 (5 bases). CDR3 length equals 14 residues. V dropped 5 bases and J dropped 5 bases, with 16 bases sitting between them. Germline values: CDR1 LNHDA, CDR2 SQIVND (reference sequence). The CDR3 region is CASSLKGLTHEQYF. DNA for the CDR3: TGTGCCAGTAGTTTGAAGGGGCTAACCCACGAGCAGTACTTC.

The CDR3 loop reads CASSITGPQETQYF. For the CDR3, the DNA is TGCGCCAGCAGCATCACCGGACCACAAGAGACCCAGTACTTC. This chain connects TRBV5-1 to TRBJ2-5; D not resolved. CDR1 is SGHRS, CDR2 YFSETQ, per germline. V was trimmed by 4 bases and J by 2 bases, leaving 12 bases between them. This CDR3 comprises 14 residues. Full variable domain (outside the CDR3, taken from reference TRBV5-1 and TRBJ2-5): KAGVTQTPRYLIKTRGQQVTLSCSPISGHRSVSWYQQTPGQGLQFLFEYFSETQRNKGNFPGRFSGRQFSNSRSEMNVSTLELGDSALYLCASSITGPQETQYFGPGTRLLVL.

The CDR3 region is CASSLDRAQNYGYTF. The CDR3 DNA follows: TGTGCCAGCAGCTTGGACCGGGCCCAGAACTATGGCTACACCTTC. The J gene is TRBJ1-2, the V gene TRBV5-8; D not certain. V was trimmed by 0 bases and J by 2 bases, leaving 11 bases between them. Looked up from germline, CDR1 is SGHTS and CDR2 is YDEGEE. The CDR3 consists of 15 residues.

The CDR3 DNA reads as TGTGCCAGCAGCGTAGATTTAGGGCCCAGGGGCTACACCTTC. It codes for CASSVDLGPRGYTF. V usage is TRBV9 and J usage is TRBJ1-2; D gene uncertain. The CDR3 extends over 14 amino acids. Trimming stripped 0 bases from V and 8 bases from J, with 14 bases between. Germline CDR1 reads SGDLS; CDR2 reads YYNGEE.

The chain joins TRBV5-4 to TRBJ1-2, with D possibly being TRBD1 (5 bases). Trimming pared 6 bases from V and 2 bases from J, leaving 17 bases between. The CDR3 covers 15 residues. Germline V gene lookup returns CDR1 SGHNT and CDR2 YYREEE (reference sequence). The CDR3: CASTTRSAGNYGYTF. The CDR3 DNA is TGTGCCAGCACGACAAGGAGTGCAGGGAACTATGGCTACACCTTC.

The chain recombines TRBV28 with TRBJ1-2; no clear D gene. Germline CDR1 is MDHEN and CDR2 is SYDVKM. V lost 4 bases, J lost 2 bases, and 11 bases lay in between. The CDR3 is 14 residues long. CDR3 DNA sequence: TGTGCCAGCAGTTCCCGCCCCGGGAACTATGGCTACACCTTC. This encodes CASSSRPGNYGYTF.

The CDR3 sequence: CAWSRGEGGGGYTF. CDR3 bases: TGTGCCTGGAGCCGGGGGGAGGGCGGTGGTGGCTACACCTTC. The V gene is TRBV30, the J gene TRBJ1-2; possibly TRBD1 for D (5 bases). Trimming removed 3 bases from V and 7 bases from J, with 18 bases in between. The CDR3 is 14 residues long. Germline values: CDR1 GTSNPN, CDR2 SVGIG (reference sequence).

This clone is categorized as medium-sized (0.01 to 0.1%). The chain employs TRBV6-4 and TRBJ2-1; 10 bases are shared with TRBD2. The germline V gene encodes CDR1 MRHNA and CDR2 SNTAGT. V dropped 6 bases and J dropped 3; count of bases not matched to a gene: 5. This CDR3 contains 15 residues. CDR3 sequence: CASRVLAGDYNEQFF. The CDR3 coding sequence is TGTGCCAGCAGAGTTCTAGCGGGAGACTACAATGAGCAGTTCTTC.

This CDR3 is CASSQDFSGNTIYF. CDR3 DNA sequence: TGCGCCAGCAGCCAAGATTTTTCTGGAAACACCATATATTTT. The chain combines TRBV4-1 with TRBJ1-3; the D is unclear. The CDR3 spans 14 residues. Germline CDR1 and CDR2: MGHRA and YSYEKL. The germline V and J ends were trimmed by 0 bases and 1 base, with 4 bases remaining between them.

The DNA for the CDR3 is TGTGCCTGGAGTCAAGGGACAGGGGGCCAGCCCCAGCATTTT. Its protein product is CAWSQGTGGQPQHF. The chain links TRBV30 to TRBJ1-5; 12 nucleotides agree with TRBD1. Per germline, CDR1 GTSNPN and CDR2 SVGIG (reference sequence). The junction had 3 bases not matched to a gene; V was cut back by 2 bases and J by 7 bases. CDR3 size: 14 residues. The full variable domain, rest sourced from reference TRBV30 and TRBJ1-5, is SQTIHQWPATLVQPVGSPLSLECTVEGTSNPNLYWYRQAAGRGLQLLFYSVGIGQISSEVPQNLSASRPQDRQFILSSKKLLLSDSGFYLCAWSQGTGGQPQHFGDGTRLSIL.

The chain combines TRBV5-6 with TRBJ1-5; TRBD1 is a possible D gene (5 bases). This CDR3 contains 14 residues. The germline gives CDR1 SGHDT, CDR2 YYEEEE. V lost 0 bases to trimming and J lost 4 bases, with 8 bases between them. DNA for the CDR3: TGTGCCAGCAGCTTGGTACGGGGGAATCAGCCCCAGCATTTT. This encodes CASSLVRGNQPQHF.

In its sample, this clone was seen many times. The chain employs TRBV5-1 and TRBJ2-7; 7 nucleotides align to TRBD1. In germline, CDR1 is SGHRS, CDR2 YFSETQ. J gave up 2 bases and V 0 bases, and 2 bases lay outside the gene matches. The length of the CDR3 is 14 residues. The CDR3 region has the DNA TGCGCCAGCAGCTTGGGAGACAGGGCCTACGAGCAGTACTTC. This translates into CASSLGDRAYEQYF.

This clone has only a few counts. The CDR3 nucleotides are TGTGCCAGCACCATAAAGAGCGGGGACACCGGGGAGCTGTTTTTT. Translating it yields CASTIKSGDTGELFF. The V call is TRBV7-8, the J call TRBJ2-2; 7 bases are a match to TRBD2. The CDR3 length is 15 residues. Germline CDR1 is SGHVS and CDR2 is FQNEAQ. Trimming removed 7 bases from V and 3 bases from J; junction bases left unmatched: 8.

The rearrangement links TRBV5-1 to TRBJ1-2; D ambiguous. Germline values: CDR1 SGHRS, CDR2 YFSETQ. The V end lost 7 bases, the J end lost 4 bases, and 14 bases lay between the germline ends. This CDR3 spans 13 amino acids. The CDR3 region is CASRQIEAYGYTF. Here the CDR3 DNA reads TGCGCCAGCCGCCAGATTGAAGCCTATGGCTACACCTTC.

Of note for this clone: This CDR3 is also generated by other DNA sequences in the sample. CDR3: CASSSSSYEQYF. The CDR3 nucleotides read TGCGCCAGCAGCTCCAGCTCCTACGAGCAGTACTTC. The chain links TRBV5-1 to TRBJ2-7; unclear D gene. Trimming took off 3 bases at V and 0 bases at J, with 4 bases between the two ends. Germline values: CDR1 SGHRS, CDR2 YFSETQ. The CDR3 spans 12 residues.

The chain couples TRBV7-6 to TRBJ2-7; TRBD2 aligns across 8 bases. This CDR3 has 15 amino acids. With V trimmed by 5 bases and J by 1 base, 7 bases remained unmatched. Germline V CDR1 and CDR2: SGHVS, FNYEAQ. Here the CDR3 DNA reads TGTGCCAGCAGCCTCGGGGGGGCAGGTTCCTACGAGCAGTACTTC. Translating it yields CASSLGGAGSYEQYF.